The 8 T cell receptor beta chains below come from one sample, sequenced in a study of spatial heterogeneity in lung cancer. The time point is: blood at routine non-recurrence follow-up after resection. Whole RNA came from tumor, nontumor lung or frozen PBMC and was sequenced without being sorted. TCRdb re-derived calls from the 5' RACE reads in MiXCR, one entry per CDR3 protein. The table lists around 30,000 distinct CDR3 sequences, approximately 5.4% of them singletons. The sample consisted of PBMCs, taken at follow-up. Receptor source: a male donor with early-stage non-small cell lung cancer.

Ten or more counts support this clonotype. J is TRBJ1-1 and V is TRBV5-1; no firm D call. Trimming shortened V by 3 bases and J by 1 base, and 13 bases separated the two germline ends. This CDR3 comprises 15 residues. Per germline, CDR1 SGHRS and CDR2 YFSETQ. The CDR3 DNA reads TGCGCCAGCAGCTCCCGGACTGTTCAGAACACTGAAGCTTTCTTT. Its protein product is CASSSRTVQNTEAFF.

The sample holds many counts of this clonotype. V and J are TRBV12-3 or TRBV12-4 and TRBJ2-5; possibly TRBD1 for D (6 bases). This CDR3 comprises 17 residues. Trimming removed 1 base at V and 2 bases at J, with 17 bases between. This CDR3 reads CASSLVWDTQLQETQYF. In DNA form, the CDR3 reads TGTGCCAGCAGTTTAGTTTGGGACACACAACTGCAAGAGACCCAGTACTTC.

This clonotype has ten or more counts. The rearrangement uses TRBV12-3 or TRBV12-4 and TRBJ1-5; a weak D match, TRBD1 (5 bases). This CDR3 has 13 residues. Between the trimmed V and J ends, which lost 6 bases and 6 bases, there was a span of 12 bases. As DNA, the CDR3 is TGTGCCAGCAGGGCCCCAGGGTCTCAGCCCCAGCATTTT. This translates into CASRAPGSQPQHF.

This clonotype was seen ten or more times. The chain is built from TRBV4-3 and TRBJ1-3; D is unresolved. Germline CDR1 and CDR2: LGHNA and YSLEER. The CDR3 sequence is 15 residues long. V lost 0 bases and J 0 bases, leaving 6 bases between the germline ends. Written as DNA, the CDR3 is TGCGCCAGCAGCCAAGATAAAAACTCTGGAAACACCATATATTTT. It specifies CASSQDKNSGNTIYF.

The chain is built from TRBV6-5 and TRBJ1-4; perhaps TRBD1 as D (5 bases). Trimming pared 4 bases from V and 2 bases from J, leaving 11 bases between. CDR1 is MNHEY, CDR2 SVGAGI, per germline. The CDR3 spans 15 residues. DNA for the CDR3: TGTGCCAGCAGTTCGAAAGGGGCCACTAATGAAAAACTGTTTTTT. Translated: CASSSKGATNEKLFF.

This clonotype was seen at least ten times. The DNA for the CDR3 is TGCAGCGTTGAAGATCGGGCGGGGGGTTTCCCAGGAGAGCAGTACTTC. The encoded protein is CSVEDRAGGFPGEQYF. The chain links TRBV29-1 to TRBJ2-7; TRBD2 matches at 8 bases. Germline V lookup: CDR1 SQVTM, CDR2 ANQGSEA. The CDR3 runs to 16 residues. J lost 7 bases, V lost 0 bases, and 14 bases had no gene match.

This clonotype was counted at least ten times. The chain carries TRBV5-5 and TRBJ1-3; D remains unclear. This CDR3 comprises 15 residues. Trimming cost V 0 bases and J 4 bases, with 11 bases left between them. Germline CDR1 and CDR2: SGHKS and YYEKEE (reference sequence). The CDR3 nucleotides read TGTGCCAGCAGCTTGGCTCCGGGGAAGGGAAACACCATATATTTT. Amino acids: CASSLAPGKGNTIYF.

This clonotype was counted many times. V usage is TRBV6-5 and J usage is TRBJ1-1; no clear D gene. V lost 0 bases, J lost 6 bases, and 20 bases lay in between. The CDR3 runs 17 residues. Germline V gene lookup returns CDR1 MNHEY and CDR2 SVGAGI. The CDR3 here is CASSYSVNSRGGSEAFF. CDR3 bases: TGTGCCAGCAGTTACTCGGTGAACTCCCGGGGAGGTTCTGAAGCTTTCTTT.